A single sample is the source of the 27 T cell receptor beta chains below, sequenced in a study of blood T cells in healthy people across ages. Alongside a J-beta primer mix, a sample-barcoded 5' primer served in a second PCR lasting 7 to 11 cycles. One entry per CDR3 protein results from TCRdb running MiXCR on the 5' RACE reads. The data contain around 1,900,000 distinct CDR3 sequences, about two fifths of them singletons. Sample: blood. The origin of the receptors is a human donor in good health.

The chain uses TRBV29-1 and TRBJ2-5; 9 bases line up with TRBD2. This CDR3 region has 15 residues. The ends lost 6 bases at V and 4 bases at J; junction bases unmatched: 12. Germline V gene sequence: CDR1 SQVTM, CDR2 ANQGSEA. DNA for the CDR3: TGCAGCGTCCCCGTTGGAGCGGGGGGTTCAGAGACCCAGTACTTC. Its protein is CSVPVGAGGSETQYF.

This clonotype was seen more than once but under ten times. The rearrangement joins TRBV5-1 to TRBJ1-1; possible D gene TRBD1, 6 bases. The CDR3 is 19 residues long. Trimming stripped 0 bases from V and 1 base from J, with 22 bases between. Germline V CDR1 and CDR2: SGHRS, YFSETQ. CDR3: CASSLGHGGKSTPNTEAFF. CDR3 nucleotide sequence: TGCGCCAGCAGCTTGGGCCACGGGGGCAAAAGTACCCCGAACACTGAAGCTTTCTTT.

CDR3 residues: CSARTGTSGGVARETPYF. The CDR3 DNA reads TGCAGTGCAAGAACCGGGACTAGCGGGGGGGTGGCAAGGGAGACCCCGTACTTC. The chain links TRBV20-1 to TRBJ2-7, with TRBD2 identical over 16 bases. V dropped 6 bases and J dropped 12; count of bases not matched to a gene: 23. Looked up from germline, CDR1 is DFQATT and CDR2 is SNEGSKA (reference sequence). The CDR3 covers 18 residues.

This chain uses TRBV7-2 with TRBJ2-4; 14 positions match TRBD2. The last part of the DNA fits TRBJ2-7 better; the J call may be wrong. CDR1 and CDR2 from the germline V gene are SGHTA and FQGNSA. The CDR3 contains 15 residues. The CDR3: CASSLTSGGGDEQYF. In nucleotides, the CDR3 is TGTGCCAGCAGCTTGACTAGCGGGGGGGGAGACGAGCAGTACTTC.

The J gene is TRBJ2-1, the V gene TRBV4-3; D may match TRBD1 or TRBD2 (5 bases each). V was trimmed by 4 bases and J by 7 bases, leaving 23 bases between them. Germline V lookup: CDR1 LGHNA, CDR2 YSLEER. This CDR3 has 17 residues. In nucleotides, the CDR3 is TGCGCCAGCAGCCGGCTCACCGGGACCTCTTTTGGGAATGAGCAGTTCTTC. Protein sequence: CASSRLTGTSFGNEQFF.

This clonotype was observed a few times. The chain carries TRBV4-1 and TRBJ2-1; TRBD2 agrees at 16 bases. The germline CDR1 and CDR2 sequences are MGHRA and YSYEKL. This CDR3 has 17 residues. The ends lost 2 bases at V and 10 bases at J; junction bases unmatched: 8. As DNA, the CDR3 is TGCGCCAGCAGCCAACCCGGGACTAGCGGGGGGGCCGAGGAGCAGTTCTTC. Protein sequence: CASSQPGTSGGAEEQFF.

This sequence joins TRBV20-1 and TRBJ2-3; D remains ambiguous. The V gene's germline CDR1 is DFQATT and CDR2 SNEGSKA (reference sequence). The CDR3 runs 14 residues. With 2 bases removed from V and 6 bases from J, the gap between germline ends came to 15 bases. CDR3 sequence (DNA): TGCAGTGCTAGACGCGGACCCGAGGCGGATACGCAGTATTTT. Protein product: CSARRGPEADTQYF.

This clonotype occurred a few times. This chain links TRBV6-5 with TRBJ2-3; D remains ambiguous. Trimming removed 2 bases at V and 2 bases at J, with 8 bases between. Germline V gives CDR1 MNHEY, CDR2 SVGAGI. The CDR3 is 14 residues long. CDR3 coding DNA: TGTGCCAGCAGTTACATTGGGGTCACAGATACGCAGTATTTT. It yields the protein CASSYIGVTDTQYF.

This clonotype was detected many times. This chain connects TRBV6-2 or TRBV6-3 to TRBJ2-7; 8 positions match TRBD1. The germline V gene encodes CDR1 MNHEY and CDR2 SVGEGT. The junction had 5 bases not matched to a gene; V was cut back by 4 bases and J by 0 bases. This CDR3 is built from 15 residues. CDR3 bases: TGTGCCAGCAGTTCGCGACAGGGGATCTCCTACGAGCAGTACTTC. Residues: CASSSRQGISYEQYF.

This sequence joins TRBV7-8 and TRBJ1-4; 8 bases agree with TRBD1. Looked up from germline, CDR1 is SGHVS and CDR2 is FQNEAQ. Trimming took 4 bases from V and 10 from J; bases not matched to a gene: 5. The CDR3 runs 13 residues. The CDR3 loop reads CASSSGDRGKLFF. CDR3 DNA sequence: TGTGCCAGCAGCTCCGGAGACAGGGGAAAACTGTTTTTT.

The genes are TRBV7-2 and TRBJ2-7; 8 nucleotides line up with TRBD2. Germline V gives CDR1 SGHTA, CDR2 FQGNSA. The CDR3 spans 13 residues. Trimming removed 4 bases from V and 7 bases from J; junction bases left unmatched: 6. CDR3 residues: CASSSVRGGEQYF. CDR3 DNA: TGTGCCAGCAGCTCCGTACGGGGGGGAGAGCAGTACTTC. Based on the CDR3 plus reference TRBV7-2 and TRBJ2-7, the full variable domain is GAGVSQSPSNKVTEKGKDVELRCDPISGHTALYWYRQSLGQGLEFLIYFQGNSAPDKSGLPSDRFSAERTGGSVSTLTIQRTQQEDSAVYLCASSSVRGGEQYFGPGTRLTVT.

Remarks on this clonotype: Since a much larger clone is just one base distant, this may be a read error. The chain is built from TRBV7-9 and TRBJ2-1; D is perhaps TRBD1 or TRBD2 (6 bases each). Germline V gives CDR1 SEHNR, CDR2 FQNEAQ (reference sequence). V was clipped by 2 bases and J by 8 bases, with 25 bases between them. The CDR3 has 18 amino acids. CDR3 region: CASSLKLIGREGEDEQFF. CDR3 nucleotides: TGTGCCAGCAGCTTAAAACTCATCGGACGAGAGGGGGAGGATGAGCAGTTCTTC.

This clonotype appeared a few times. V usage is TRBV4-3 and J usage is TRBJ2-1, with a possible D match to TRBD1 (6 bases). Germline V gene data show CDR1 as LGHNA and CDR2 as YSLEER. This CDR3 contains 15 residues. Trimming took 0 bases from V and 6 from J, leaving 12 bases between them. The CDR3 region is CASSQDIGRGNEQFF. CDR3 nucleotides: TGCGCCAGCAGCCAAGATATTGGCAGGGGCAATGAGCAGTTCTTC.

This clonotype was seen a handful of times. This chain connects TRBV7-3 to TRBJ2-3, with TRBD2 identical over 12 bases. Unmatched junction bases numbered 4, after V lost 8 bases and J lost 4 bases. The germline V gene has CDR1 SGHTA and CDR2 FQGTGA. This CDR3 spans 14 amino acids. CDR3 sequence (DNA): TGTGCCAGCTCTAGCGGGGGGGTGGCAGATACGCAGTATTTT. This codes for CASSSGGVADTQYF. The whole variable domain, remainder taken from reference TRBV7-3 and TRBJ2-3, is GAGVSQTPSNKVTEKGKYVELRCDPISGHTALYWYRQSLGQGPEFLIYFQGTGAADDSGLPNDRFFAVRPEGSVSTLKIQRTERGDSAVYLCASSSGGVADTQYFGPGTRLTVL.

In this sample, this clonotype turned up a few times. Relative to the germline gene, one junction end is altered; a read error may explain this. This chain uses TRBV13 with TRBJ2-5; perhaps TRBD1 as D (6 bases). From germline, CDR1 is PRHDT and CDR2 FYEKMQ (reference sequence). CDR3 size: 14 residues. Here the CDR3 DNA reads TGTGGCAGCAGCTTAGGGGGACGTCAAGAGACCCAGTACTTC. This codes for CGSSLGGRQETQYF.

The chain links TRBV2 to TRBJ2-7, with a weak D call TRBD1 (5 bases). Deletions cut 3 bases from V and 6 bases from J, with 18 bases between. Germline assignment: CDR1 SNHLY and CDR2 FYNNEI. This CDR3 spans 15 amino acids. The CDR3: CASSDEAGLNFEQYF. CDR3 DNA: TGTGCCAGCAGTGATGAGGCAGGGCTTAATTTCGAGCAGTACTTC.

V is TRBV12-3 or TRBV12-4 and J is TRBJ1-1; unclear D gene. The CDR3 length is 14 residues. Trimming took off 6 bases at V and 0 bases at J, with 11 bases between the two ends. The CDR3 loop is CASRPPHMNTEAFF. Here the CDR3 DNA reads TGTGCCAGCAGACCACCGCACATGAACACTGAAGCTTTCTTT.

This clonotype was observed a few times. The chain couples TRBV3-1 to TRBJ2-6; TRBD2 aligns across 8 bases. Germline trimming cut 2 bases from V and 5 bases from J; bases unmatched to any gene: 11. The CDR3 consists of 18 residues. Looked up from germline, CDR1 is LGHDT and CDR2 is YNNKEL (reference sequence). The CDR3 spells CASSQSGGRGGRANVLTF. Written as DNA, the CDR3 is TGTGCCAGCAGCCAATCTGGAGGTCGGGGGGGCCGGGCCAACGTCCTGACTTTC.

As for this clonotype: At one end the junction does not follow the germline gene, possibly because of a read error. The chain carries TRBV7-9 and TRBJ1-2; TRBD1 is a possible D gene (6 bases). This CDR3 is built from 15 residues. Germline CDR1 and CDR2: SEHNR and FQNEAQ (reference sequence). The CDR3 sequence is CASSVAGTIEDGYTF. CDR3 nucleotide sequence: TGTGCCAGCAGCGTAGCCGGGACAATCGAGGATGGCTACACCTTC.

This clonotype showed up just a few times. With a much larger clone just one base away, this may be a read error. The CDR3 sequence is CASSLRRDGVNEQFF. The CDR3 DNA reads as TGTGCCAGCAGTTTACGAAGGGACGGGGTCAATGAGCAGTTCTTC. This chain links TRBV28 with TRBJ2-1; tentatively, D is TRBD1 or TRBD2 (5 bases each). CDR3 length: 15 residues. Trimming removed 2 bases from V and 6 bases from J, with 14 bases in between. Germline V CDR1 and CDR2: MDHEN, SYDVKM.

The chain uses TRBV3-1 and TRBJ2-3; a weak D match, TRBD2 (5 bases). Germline V gene data show CDR1 as LGHDT and CDR2 as YNNKEL (reference sequence). CDR3 length equals 12 residues. Trimming shortened V by 6 bases and J by 13 bases, and 17 bases separated the two germline ends. The CDR3 DNA reads as TGTGCCAGCAGAAGCGGACTCATGATTAAGTATTTT. Amino acids: CASRSGLMIKYF.

This sequence joins TRBV20-1 and TRBJ2-1, with TRBD2 identical over 8 bases. Losses at the gene ends were 6 bases for V and 1 base for J; bases not matched to a gene: 14. The CDR3 length is 17 residues. Germline loops: CDR1 DFQATT, CDR2 SNEGSKA (reference sequence). The CDR3 DNA reads as TGCAGTGCCCCCTGGGGTAGCGGGGCCCCTTCCTACAATGAGCAGTTCTTC. Protein sequence: CSAPWGSGAPSYNEQFF.

This chain joins TRBV20-1 and TRBJ1-1; D is perhaps TRBD1 (5 bases). V gave up 6 bases and J gave up 4 bases, with 33 bases separating them. CDR3 length: 19 amino acids. CDR1 DFQATT and CDR2 SNEGSKA come from the germline V gene (reference sequence). The CDR3 sequence: CSASANTHLGLGLGTEAFF. CDR3 nucleotides: TGCAGTGCGAGCGCCAACACACATTTAGGACTGGGACTAGGCACTGAAGCTTTCTTT.

The chain joins TRBV6-2 or TRBV6-3 to TRBJ2-1; no firm D call. There are 13 residues in the CDR3. Germline V gives CDR1 MNHEY, CDR2 SVGEGT. Between the trimmed V and J ends, which lost 3 bases and 8 bases, there was a span of 11 bases. CDR3 nucleotide sequence: TGTGCCAGCAGTTATTCAGTTCTGGATGAGCAGTTCTTC. This encodes CASSYSVLDEQFF.

The chain combines TRBV7-9 with TRBJ1-1, with 11 positions matching TRBD1. V lost 4 bases to trimming and J lost 11 bases; unmatched junction nucleotides: 6. The CDR3 consists of 13 residues. Germline CDR1 SEHNR, CDR2 FQNEAQ (reference sequence). CDR3 residues: CASSSTGTGGAFF. The DNA of the CDR3 is TGTGCCAGCAGCTCTACCGGGACAGGGGGGGCTTTCTTT.

This clonotype was seen only a few times. V is TRBV9 and J is TRBJ2-7; the match to TRBD1 covers 9 bases. Germline CDR1 and CDR2: SGDLS and YYNGEE. Germline trimming cut 0 bases from V and 3 bases from J; bases unmatched to any gene: 7. The length of the CDR3 is 16 residues. Written as DNA, the CDR3 is TGTGCCAGCAGCGTAGGGGCAGGACAGGGGTTCTACGAGCAGTACTTC. Amino acids: CASSVGAGQGFYEQYF.

The chain joins TRBV7-8 to TRBJ2-7; 10 bases align to TRBD2. The CDR3 spans 17 residues. V trimming: 4 bases; J trimming: 0 bases; junction bases outside the gene matches: 9. Germline values: CDR1 SGHVS, CDR2 FQNEAQ. In DNA, the CDR3 is TGTGCCAGCAGCTCAATAGCGGGGGGACCCCCCTCCTACGAGCAGTACTTC. Its translation is CASSSIAGGPPSYEQYF.